A selection of T cell receptor beta chains follows, all from one sample in a study of T cells after yellow fever vaccination. TCRdb itself ran the 5' RACE reads through MiXCR, one entry per CDR3 protein. The data show roughly 500,000 distinct CDR3 sequences, about 19% seen once. Sequences were derived from PBMCs, sampled 15 days after the yellow fever booster vaccination. These receptor sequences come from a young man who received the YFV17D yellow fever vaccine. Each CDR3 is given without its conserved first and last residue. Rows give clone size only sometimes, using once, few, many, or a class for an expanded clone.

>.|TRBV12-3/TRBV12-4
ASSWDRASGNTIY
>.|TRBV6-1
ASRKDGPPYEQY
>few|TRBV2
ASSGTGANPYSNQPQH
>few|TRBV20-1
SATGFTGEKLF
>many|TRBV5-5
ASSTHYEQY
>few|TRBV11-2
ASSPFQSSSETQY
>.|TRBV15
ATSRTKGEWETQY
>.|TRBV2
ASSELRLAGDSEQF
>.|TRBV12-3/TRBV12-4
ASSPQVHSNEQF
>.|TRBV5-6
ASSTGTRSWDTQY
>many|TRBV6-4
ASSTTGGSNNEQF
>few|TRBV28
ASSFWTFRGINEQF
>.|TRBV20-1
SARRERTDTQY
>many|TRBV20-1
SQGGGAF
>.|TRBV20-1
SARILAGDGEQF